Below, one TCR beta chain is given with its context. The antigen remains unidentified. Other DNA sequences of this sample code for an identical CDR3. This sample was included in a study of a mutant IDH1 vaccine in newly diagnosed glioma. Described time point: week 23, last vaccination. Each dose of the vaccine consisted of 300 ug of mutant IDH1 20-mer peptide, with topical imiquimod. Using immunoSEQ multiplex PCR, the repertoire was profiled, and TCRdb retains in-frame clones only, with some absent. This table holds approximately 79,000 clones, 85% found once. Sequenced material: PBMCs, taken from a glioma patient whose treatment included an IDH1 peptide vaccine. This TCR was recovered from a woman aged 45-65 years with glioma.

CDR3 residues: CASSARIRDKVEHF. DNA for the CDR3: TGTGCCAGCAGCGCCAGGATCCGGGACAAAGTTGAGCATTTT. The rearrangement links TRBV5-5 to TRBJ1-5, with D maybe TRBD1 (6 bases). Trimming removed 4 bases from V and 14 bases from J, with 22 bases in between. Germline V gene data show CDR1 as SGHKS and CDR2 as YYEKEE (reference sequence). The CDR3 contains 14 residues.